This T cell receptor (beta chain) was recorded in a study of shared clonotypes between healthy human individuals. TCRdb's copy holds only in-frame clones and misses some; the assay was immunoSEQ multiplex PCR. Of around 720,000 clones in the sample, 55% to 85% were seen once. The CDR3 has 16 amino acids. Germline loops: CDR1 KGHSH, CDR2 LQKENI. V lost 0 bases to trimming and J lost 3 bases, with 12 bases between them. There are a few counts of this clone. Sequenced material: memory CD4+ T cells sorted from blood. The subset was: CD45RA-negative fraction. This sequence joins TRBV18 and TRBJ2-1; D gene uncertain. The clonotype originates from a woman younger than 45 in good health. CDR3 sequence: CASSPPRRSNYNEQFF. In nucleotides, the CDR3 is TGTGCCAGCTCACCACCAAGGAGATCCAACTACAATGAGCAGTTCTTC.